These 9 T cell receptor beta chains were sequenced from one sample in a study of cytomegalovirus exposure and HLA in healthy donors (dated by TCRdb to about 2017). Library generation was performed with the immunoSEQ multiplex PCR assay. In its TCRdb copy, this immuneACCESS table keeps in-frame sequences only and misses some clones. Where compared with another copy, unresolved V genes explain less than half of these, and the others have no known cause. The sample profile shows some 88,000 clones; about 96% of them were found once. The top ten clonotypes cover about 0.8% of the sample. Material: PBMCs. These receptors all stem from a man aged 18 to 35 in good health and CMV-seronegative.

This sequence joins TRBV11-2 and TRBJ2-7; the match to TRBD1 covers 8 bases. Looked up from germline, CDR1 is SGHAT and CDR2 is FQNNGV. The CDR3 runs 15 residues. V lost 5 bases and J lost 5; bases outside the gene matches: 11. The CDR3 protein is CASSASGTGSHEQYF. The CDR3 bases are TGTGCCAGCAGCGCCTCCGGGACAGGATCCCACGAGCAGTACTTC. Variable domain in full (rest from reference TRBV11-2 and TRBJ2-7): EAGVAQSPRYKIIEKRQSVAFWCNPISGHATLYWYQQILGQGPKLLIQFQNNGVVDDSQLPKDRFSAERLKGVDSTLKIQPAKLEDSAVYLCASSASGTGSHEQYFGPGTRLTVT.

The CDR3 DNA follows: TGCAGCGTTAGCTGGACTAGCGGTTACAATGAGCAGTTCTTC. Residues: CSVSWTSGYNEQFF. The rearrangement uses TRBV29-1 and TRBJ2-1; 10 bases map to TRBD2. The CDR3 has 14 residues. Germline CDR1 is SQVTM and CDR2 is ANQGSEA. V lost 5 bases and J lost 4; bases outside the gene matches: 5.

The V gene is TRBV9, the J gene TRBJ2-2, with D possibly matching TRBD2 (6 bases). The CDR3 sequence is 19 residues long. The V and J ends lost 0 bases and 2 bases respectively, with 20 bases between them. Germline CDR1 is SGDLS and CDR2 is YYNGEE. This CDR3 reads CASSVGLGRIARNTGELFF. In DNA, the CDR3 is TGTGCCAGCAGCGTAGGCCTAGGGAGGATAGCGAGAAACACCGGGGAGCTGTTTTTT. The full variable domain, in which reference TRBV9 and TRBJ2-2 provide the parts outside the CDR3, is DSGVTQTPKHLITATGQRVTLRCSPRSGDLSVYWYQQSLDQGLQFLIQYYNGEERAKGNILERFSAQQFPDLHSELNLSSLELGDSALYFCASSVGLGRIARNTGELFFGEGSRLTVL.

The count of this clone is one. V is TRBV29-1 and J is TRBJ2-1, with D possibly being TRBD2 (6 bases). CDR1 is SQVTM, CDR2 ANQGSEA, per germline. The V and J ends lost 7 bases and 12 bases respectively, with 16 bases between them. The length of the CDR3 is 11 residues. The CDR3 DNA sequence: TGCAGCGCGCTGGGGCCAGCGGGGCAGTTCTTC. Its protein product is CSALGPAGQFF.

The chain recombines TRBV7-6 with TRBJ2-5, with a weak D call TRBD2 (5 bases). Trimming removed 4 bases at V and 4 bases at J, with 10 bases between. The CDR3 has 13 residues. CDR1 is SGHVS and CDR2 is FNYEAQ in the germline V gene. The CDR3 protein is CASSSDSGETQYF. CDR3 coding DNA: TGTGCCAGCAGCTCGGACTCGGGAGAGACCCAGTACTTC.

The chain couples TRBV11-3 to TRBJ2-5; D may be TRBD2 (6 bases). Between the trimmed V and J ends, which lost 3 bases and 4 bases, there was a span of 24 bases. This CDR3 comprises 18 residues. The germline V gene has CDR1 SGHNT and CDR2 YENEEA. CDR3 DNA sequence: TGTGCCAGCAGCTTCGACACAAGGGGACTCGCCGGGGGAGAGACCCAGTACTTC. Translating it yields CASSFDTRGLAGGETQYF.

The rearrangement joins TRBV27 to TRBJ2-2; TRBD2 is a possible D gene (6 bases). Germline lookup yields CDR1 MNHEY and CDR2 SMNVEV (reference sequence). V lost 6 bases, J lost 7 bases, and 18 bases lay in between. The CDR3 is 15 amino acids. CDR3: CASRPPGLYVGELFF. CDR3 coding DNA: TGTGCCAGCAGGCCACCGGGACTTTATGTCGGGGAGCTGTTTTTT.

The chain employs TRBV7-9 and TRBJ2-5, with 7 positions matching TRBD1. The J segment lost 0 bases and the V segment lost 1 base, leaving 11 bases of the junction unmatched. Looked up from germline, CDR1 is SEHNR and CDR2 is FQNEAQ (reference sequence). This CDR3 is built from 18 residues. CDR3 protein: CASSLEPTGTAYQETQYF. The CDR3 DNA reads TGTGCCAGCAGCTTAGAACCGACCGGGACAGCGTACCAAGAGACCCAGTACTTC.

This sequence joins TRBV6-1 and TRBJ1-5; 7 bases fit TRBD1. V dropped 7 bases and J dropped 3; count of bases not matched to a gene: 9. Germline V gene sequence: CDR1 MNHNS, CDR2 SASEGT. The CDR3 length is 15 residues. In DNA form, the CDR3 reads TGTGCCAGCATCACGGACAGGCGCGTCAATCAGCCCCAGCATTTT. Its translation is CASITDRRVNQPQHF.